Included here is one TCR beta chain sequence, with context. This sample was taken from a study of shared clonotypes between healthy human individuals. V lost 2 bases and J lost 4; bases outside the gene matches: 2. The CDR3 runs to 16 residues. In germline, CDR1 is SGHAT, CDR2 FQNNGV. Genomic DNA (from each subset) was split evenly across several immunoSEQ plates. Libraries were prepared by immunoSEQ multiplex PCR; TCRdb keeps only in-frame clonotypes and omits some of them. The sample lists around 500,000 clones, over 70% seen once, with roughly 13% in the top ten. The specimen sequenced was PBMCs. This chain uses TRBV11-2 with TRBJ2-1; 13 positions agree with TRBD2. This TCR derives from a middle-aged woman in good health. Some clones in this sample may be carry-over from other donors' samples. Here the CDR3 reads CASSLTGLAGYNEQFF. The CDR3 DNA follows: TGTGCCAGCAGCTTAACGGGACTAGCGGGATACAATGAGCAGTTCTTC.